This T cell receptor beta chain is drawn from a study of shared clonotypes between healthy human individuals. Study in general: CD8 memory received one plate per donor, CD8 naive two, CD4 memory three and CD4 naive three.

Overall study findings and caveats: The four-donor shared clonotypes exceeded non-shared clonotypes in generation probability, with non-shared ones scoring lower.

Here immunoSEQ multiplex PCR was the method, and the copy in TCRdb shows in-frame clones only, minus some. This table holds about 1.1 million clones, approximately 78% found once. Per the germline V gene, CDR1 is SEHNR and CDR2 is FQNEAQ (reference sequence). With 1 base removed from V and 3 bases from J, the gap between germline ends came to 13 bases. This CDR3 is 16 amino acids long. With regard to this clone: Its matching antigen is unknown.

Only Caucasian adults living in Nashville, Tennessee served as donors. The sample taken for sequencing was memory CD4+ T cells from PBMCs. Subset defined: CD45RA-negative fraction. The origin of this receptor is a man between 18 and 35 years old in good health. Some clones in this sample may be carry-over from other donors' samples. The gene calls are TRBV7-9 and TRBJ2-1; D is undetermined. CDR3 DNA sequence: TGTGCCAGCAGCTTAGGAATGGGGATTGACTACAATGAGCAGTTCTTC. It encodes CASSLGMGIDYNEQFF. Full variable domain (outside the CDR3, taken from reference TRBV7-9 and TRBJ2-1): DTGVSQNPRHKITKRGQNVTFRCDPISEHNRLYWYRQTLGQGPEFLTYFQNEAQLEKSRLLSDRFSAERPKGSFSTLEIQRTEQGDSAMYLCASSLGMGIDYNEQFFGPGTRLTVL.